This TCR beta chain stems from a study of T cells in Graves' hyperthyroidism and ophthalmopathy. Points from the study as a whole: Peripheral blood also featured most of the thyroid clonotypes expanded above 0.001.

V shed 0 bases and J 2 bases; nucleotides not matched to a gene: 6. This CDR3 contains 15 residues. Germline CDR1 is DFQATT and CDR2 is SNEGSKA (reference sequence). A NOSPECS grade of at least 4, a Clinical Activity Score of at least 3 and duration under 3 months were recorded in ophthalmopathy patients. About this clonotype: The antigen remains unidentified.

TCR beta CDR3 region amplification was performed from RNA transcripts. When the TCR CDR3 underwent first-round RT-PCR, the HTBI primer set was used. Each CDR3 protein gets one entry after TCRdb re-called the multiplex PCR reads with MiXCR. In the table there are around 610,000 distinct CDR3 sequences, roughly 15% of which are singletons. The V call is TRBV20-1, the J call TRBJ2-7; TRBD1 aligns across 8 bases. The specimen was blood. This clonotype was sampled from a woman aged 40 to 50 with Graves' ophthalmopathy. CDR3 sequence (DNA): TGCAGTGCTAGAGATTCACAGGGGGGCCCCTACGAGCAGTACTTC. Protein sequence: CSARDSQGGPYEQYF.